This record concerns one T cell receptor beta chain sequence. This clonotype came up many times. Its antigen is still unknown. There are no base qualities to consult, and no much larger clone falls within one base. The sample belongs to a study of T cell repertoires in cytomegalovirus infection (dated 2019 in TCRdb). At the level of the whole study: The peptide stimulations were aimed at well-studied HLA-B-restricted epitopes as well as recently identified HLA-C-restricted CMV epitopes, whose presentation resists viral immunomodulation. Because public TCR beta signatures pointed to carriage of CMV infection together with the matching HLA type, the HLA type of each donor mattered for the analysis. What the authors observed across the whole study: Cumulative frequency of public TCR beta family members discriminated carriers of CMV infection plus the relevant HLA type in this cohort and an independent roughly 330-donor cohort. The ex vivo response was dominated by HLA-C-restricted CMV-specific TCR beta clonotypes, which also provided the single most frequent clonotype in two of eight donors.

The instrument was an Illumina HiSeq 1500. The public reads were run again by TCRdb, first through fastp at Q25 and then through MiXCR, and only productive beta chains were kept. All rows with the same CDR3 protein become a single entry with the most common DNA and genes. The table for this sample lists about 25,000 distinct CDR3 sequences; under 25% of them were counted only once. The ten largest clones represent around 93% of the sample. In the paper's terms, the treatment or condition label means: in vitro stimulation with specific CMV peptide epitopes to enrich CMV-specific T cells. Via the germline V gene, CDR1 is SQVTM and CDR2 ANQGSEA. The CDR3 numbers 15 residues from cysteine through phenylalanine. Left in the record is the CDR3 DNA by itself, 45 bases read in frame from the first base. V is trimmed back by 4 bases and J by 7 bases, and the junction contains 8 bases that no gene match accounts for.

The TCR originated in a human donor in good health (CMV status not recorded). Some clones in this sample may be carry-over from other donors' samples. This sequence uses TRBV29-1 and TRBJ2-2; TRBD2 fits 11 bases in the junction. Sequencing used CD8+ T cells from cultured PBMCs, obtained from culture after CMV antigen stimulation. The sequenced DNA is TGCAGCGTTGTAGCGGGGGGGCATAGTGTCGGGGAGCTGTTTTTT. Its translation reads: CSVVAGGHSVGELFF.